A selection of T cell receptor beta chains follows, all from one sample in a study of T cell responses to AZD1222 COVID-19 vaccine. Profiled with immunoSEQ multiplex PCR; TCRdb holds only in-frame clones, not every one. The repertoire holds 98,000 or so clones, over 85% seen once, with around 3.3% in the top ten. This sample comprised peripheral blood, obtained on day 0 of MenACWY control vaccination. These receptors originate from an adult in good health. Each CDR3 is given with its conserved first and last residue. Each record gives: V gene, J gene, D gene, CDR3 DNA, CDR3 protein. A D gene is named only where the DNA matches it firmly.

v_call: TRBV12-3/TRBV12-4; j_call: TRBJ2-1; d_call: NA; cdr3_nt: TGTGCCAGCAGTTCCGGGCACACTGAGCAGTTCTTC; cdr3_aa: CASSSGHTEQFF
v_call: TRBV12-3/TRBV12-4; j_call: TRBJ1-1; d_call: NA; cdr3_nt: TGTGCCAGCAGTTGGACGGTTGAAGCTTTCTTT; cdr3_aa: CASSWTVEAFF
v_call: TRBV10-1; j_call: TRBJ2-5; d_call: TRBD2; cdr3_nt: TGCGCCAGCAGTGGACTAGCTGGGGAGACCCAGTACTTC; cdr3_aa: CASSGLAGETQYF
v_call: TRBV6-6; j_call: TRBJ2-3; d_call: TRBD1; cdr3_nt: TGTGCCAGCAGCGGTGGACAGGGTGTATTGACAGATACGCAGTATTTT; cdr3_aa: CASSGGQGVLTDTQYF
v_call: TRBV21-1; j_call: TRBJ2-7; d_call: NA; cdr3_nt: TGTGCCAGCACCCTACATTCCAAAGGCCCCTACGAGCAGTACTTC; cdr3_aa: CASTLHSKGPYEQYF
v_call: TRBV7-2; j_call: TRBJ2-7; d_call: NA; cdr3_nt: TGTGCCAGCAGCTTAGGGACAGCCGTCTACGAGCAGTACTTC; cdr3_aa: CASSLGTAVYEQYF
v_call: TRBV7-3; j_call: TRBJ1-2; d_call: NA; cdr3_nt: TGTGCCAGCAGCTTAAGCGAGGGCTATGGCTACACCTTC; cdr3_aa: CASSLSEGYGYTF
v_call: TRBV18; j_call: TRBJ1-3; d_call: NA; cdr3_nt: TGTGCCAGCTCACCAACGGTACACTCTGGAAACACCATATATTTT; cdr3_aa: CASSPTVHSGNTIYF
v_call: TRBV6-5; j_call: TRBJ2-1; d_call: TRBD2; cdr3_nt: TGTGCCAGCAGTTCCCCTCCCCAGCGGGGGGGTAGGGAGCAGTTCTTC; cdr3_aa: CASSSPPQRGGREQFF
v_call: TRBV7-2; j_call: TRBJ1-3; d_call: TRBD1; cdr3_nt: TGTGCCAGCAGCTTAGAATTCGGATCAGGGGGCCTAGGAAACACCATATATTTT; cdr3_aa: CASSLEFGSGGLGNTIYF
v_call: TRBV6-6; j_call: TRBJ1-2; d_call: TRBD1; cdr3_nt: TGTGCCAGCAGTTACTCGATGCAGGGGGCGTCTGGCTACACCTTC; cdr3_aa: CASSYSMQGASGYTF
v_call: TRBV3-1/TRBV3-2; j_call: TRBJ1-3; d_call: NA; cdr3_nt: TGTGCCAGCAGCCAGGGGACTGGAAACACCATATATTTT; cdr3_aa: CASSQGTGNTIYF
v_call: TRBV27; j_call: TRBJ1-5; d_call: NA; cdr3_nt: TGTGCCAGCAGTTTATGGCGGGGCAATCAGCCCCAGCATTTT; cdr3_aa: CASSLWRGNQPQHF
v_call: TRBV7-2; j_call: TRBJ2-7; d_call: NA; cdr3_nt: TGTGCCAGCAGCCCACGTAAATACGAGCAGTACTTC; cdr3_aa: CASSPRKYEQYF